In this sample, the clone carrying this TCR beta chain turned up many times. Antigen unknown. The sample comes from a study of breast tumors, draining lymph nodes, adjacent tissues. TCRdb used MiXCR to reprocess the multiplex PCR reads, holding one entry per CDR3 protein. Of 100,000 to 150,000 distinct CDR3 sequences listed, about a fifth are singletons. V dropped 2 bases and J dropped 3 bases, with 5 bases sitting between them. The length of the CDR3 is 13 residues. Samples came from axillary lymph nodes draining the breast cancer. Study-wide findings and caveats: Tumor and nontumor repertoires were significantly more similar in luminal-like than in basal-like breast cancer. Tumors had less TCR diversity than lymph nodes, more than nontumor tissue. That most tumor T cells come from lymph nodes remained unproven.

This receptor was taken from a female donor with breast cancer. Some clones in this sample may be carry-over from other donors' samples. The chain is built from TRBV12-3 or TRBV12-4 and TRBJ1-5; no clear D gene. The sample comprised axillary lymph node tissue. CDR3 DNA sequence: TGTGCCAGCAGTTTATACCACAATCAGCCCCAGCATTTT. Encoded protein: CASSLYHNQPQHF.